This T cell receptor (beta chain) was sequenced for a study of T cell responses to AZD1222 COVID-19 vaccine. Study-wide findings and caveats: Spike was spanned by vaccine-associated CD4 TCRs, with dominance at 160-218 and 743-854. White British people made up most donors, females outnumbered males, and clonal diversity was possibly underestimated.

Measured with immunoSEQ multiplex PCR; TCRdb has only the in-frame clones, and not every one. Here the sample spans some 180,000 clones, 90% to 95% being singletons. Comments on this clone: Its antigen is not known.

The CDR3 totals 15 residues. CDR1 is KGHSH and CDR2 is LQKENI in the germline V gene. V lost 4 bases to trimming and J lost 5 bases; unmatched junction nucleotides: 4. This specimen consisted of peripheral blood, obtained 28 days after the second dose of the MenACWY control vaccine. The receptor's source is an adult who received the MenACWY meningococcal vaccine as a control. The V gene is TRBV18, the J gene TRBJ2-2; 10 bases match TRBD1. CDR3 DNA: TGTGCCAGCTCACGAGGGACAGGGGCGACCGGGGAGCTGTTTTTT. Protein sequence: CASSRGTGATGELFF. Full variable domain (missing parts from reference TRBV18 and TRBJ2-2): NAGVMQNPRHLVRRRGQEARLRCSPMKGHSHVYWYRQLPEEGLKFMVYLQKENIIDESGMPKERFSAEFPKEGPSILRIQQVVRGDSAAYFCASSRGTGATGELFFGEGSRLTVL.